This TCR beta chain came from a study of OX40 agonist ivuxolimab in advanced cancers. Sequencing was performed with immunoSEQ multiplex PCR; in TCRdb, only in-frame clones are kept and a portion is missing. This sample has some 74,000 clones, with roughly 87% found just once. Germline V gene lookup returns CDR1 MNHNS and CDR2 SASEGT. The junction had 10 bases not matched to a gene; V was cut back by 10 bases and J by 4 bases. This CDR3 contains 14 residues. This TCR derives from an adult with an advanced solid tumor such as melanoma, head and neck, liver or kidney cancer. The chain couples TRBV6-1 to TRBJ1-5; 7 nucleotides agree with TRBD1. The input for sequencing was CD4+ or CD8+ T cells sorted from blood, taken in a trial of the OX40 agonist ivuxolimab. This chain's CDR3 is CATKPGTANQPQHF. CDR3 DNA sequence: TGTGCCACTAAACCCGGGACAGCGAATCAGCCCCAGCATTTT.